This T cell receptor beta chain emerged from a study of Ad26.COV2.S vaccination and SARS-CoV-2 variants. The V end lost 4 bases, the J end lost 0 bases, and 13 bases lay between the germline ends. The CDR3 covers 16 residues. The V gene's germline CDR1 is MNHEY and CDR2 SVGAGI. Described treatment: about 20 received Ad26.COV2.S at low or high dose, single or two shots; about 5 received placebo; per-sample allocation not given. Sampling occurred on day 63 after the first vaccine or placebo injection. The donor was a Boston adult aged 18-55 years. The table came from immunoSEQ multiplex PCR; TCRdb's copy has only in-frame clones and leaves some out. The profile shows roughly 400,000 clones, about 92% of them singletons.

The source material was peripheral blood, sampled in a trial of Ad26.COV2.S vaccine versus placebo. This chain uses TRBV6-5 with TRBJ1-3, with D hard to call. The receptor was derived from a person between 18 and 65 years old who received the Ad26.COV2.S COVID-19 vaccine or a placebo. The chain's CDR3 is CASSSGRTSSGNTIYF. CDR3 nucleotides: TGTGCCAGCAGTTCTGGACGGACGAGCTCTGGAAACACCATATATTTT.